This record looks at one TCR beta chain sequence and its context. V lost 7 bases, J lost 3 bases, and 16 bases lay in between. The CDR3 is 14 amino acids. CDR1 is SNHLY and CDR2 is FYNNEI in the germline V gene. The data were taken from a study of shared clonotypes between healthy human individuals. Generated by immunoSEQ multiplex PCR, the TCRdb table keeps only in-frame clones and is missing some. The table has roughly 450,000 clones, approximately 85% seen once. The rearrangement links TRBV2 to TRBJ2-7; D remains unclear. Sequenced: PBMCs. The origin of this receptor is a middle-aged woman in good health. Some clones in this sample may be carry-over from other donors' samples. The chain's CDR3 is CASMLEPRVYEQYF. The CDR3 DNA reads as TGTGCCAGCATGCTGGAGCCTCGGGTCTACGAGCAGTACTTC.